This entry concerns a single TCR beta chain. Its antigen is unidentified. This CDR3 comprises 16 residues. Germline loops: CDR1 SGHVS, CDR2 FQNEAQ. Trimming cost V 2 bases and J 5 bases; bases outside gene matches: 9. From the multiplex PCR reads, TCRdb called clonotypes with MiXCR, one entry per CDR3 protein. The repertoire consists of about 130,000 distinct CDR3 sequences, with approximately 20% occurring once and the leading ten covering under 3%. The data are from a study of breast tumors, draining lymph nodes, adjacent tissues. Overall study findings and caveats: Luminal-like breast cancer showed significantly higher tumor–nontumor repertoire similarity than basal-like.

Axillary draining lymph nodes of breast cancer patients supplied the node samples. Material: axillary lymph node tissue. The chain is built from TRBV7-8 and TRBJ2-7; the match to TRBD2 covers 10 bases. The receptor was derived from a female donor with breast cancer. Some clones in this sample may be carry-over from other donors' samples. Here the CDR3 reads CASSLNGLAVQNEQYF. CDR3 sequence (DNA): TGTGCCAGCAGCTTAAACGGACTAGCGGTTCAAAACGAGCAGTACTTC.